The entry below gives a single T cell receptor (beta chain) sequence along with its context. The antigen is not known. Lesional scalp punch biopsies and peripheral blood came from alopecia areata patients. Cell sorting on a FACSAria was used to separate CD4+ and CD8+ T cells from the PBMCs. Sequencing relied on a cDNA template that was reverse transcribed from extracted RNA. TCRdb keeps only in-frame clones here, not all; method: immunoSEQ multiplex PCR. The table shows 55,000 to 75,000 clones, with 45% to 55% occurring only once. This sample is part of a study of CD8+ T cells in alopecia areata. Findings and limits, study-wide: TCRs were shared less clearly across patients than in mice, possibly for HLA-related reasons. Normal scalp had lower clonality than lesional scalp, with alopecia totalis/universalis lesions showing this most strongly.

Germline CDR1 is SQVTM and CDR2 is ANQGSEA. The CDR3 runs to 12 residues. V lost 5 bases and J lost 5, with 9 bases in between. The chain combines TRBV29-1 with TRBJ2-2; D tentatively fits TRBD1 or TRBD2 (6 bases each). The TCR sequence derives from a human donor with alopecia areata. The source was CD8+ T cells sorted from blood, collected at week 0. CDR3 sequence reads: CSVRGATGELFF. The CDR3 nucleotides read TGCAGCGTTAGGGGGGCGACCGGGGAGCTGTTTTTT.